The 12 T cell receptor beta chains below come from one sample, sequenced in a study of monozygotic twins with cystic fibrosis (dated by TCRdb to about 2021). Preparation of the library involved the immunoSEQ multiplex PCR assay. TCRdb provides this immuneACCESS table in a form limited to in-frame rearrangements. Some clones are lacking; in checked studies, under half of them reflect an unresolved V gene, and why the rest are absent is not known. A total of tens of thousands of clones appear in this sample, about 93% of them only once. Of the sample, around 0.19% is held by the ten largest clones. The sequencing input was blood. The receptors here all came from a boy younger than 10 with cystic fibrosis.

The CDR3 DNA reads as TGCGCCAGCAGCTTGGAGGTGACTCGTTCTACGCAGTATTTT. This gives the protein CASSLEVTRSTQYF. The chain couples TRBV5-1 to TRBJ2-3; D unresolved. There are 14 residues in the CDR3. Germline CDR1 and CDR2: SGHRS and YFSETQ. Trimming stripped 0 bases from V and 8 bases from J, with 13 bases between.

CDR3 protein: CASSQVSSGNSYEQYF. The CDR3, as DNA: TGTGCCAGCAGCCAAGTATCATCGGGCAACTCCTACGAGCAGTACTTC. The rearrangement links TRBV4-2 to TRBJ2-7, with D hard to call. CDR3 length equals 16 residues. Germline values: CDR1 LGHNA, CDR2 YNFKEQ. Deletions cut 1 base from V and 0 bases from J, with 13 bases between.

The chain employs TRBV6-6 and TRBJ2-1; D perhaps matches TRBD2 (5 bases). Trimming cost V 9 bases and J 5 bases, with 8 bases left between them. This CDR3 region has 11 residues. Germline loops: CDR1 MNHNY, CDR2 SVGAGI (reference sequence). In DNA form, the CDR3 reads TGTGCCAGTAGGCGGGACAATGAGCAGTTCTTC. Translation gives CASRRDNEQFF.

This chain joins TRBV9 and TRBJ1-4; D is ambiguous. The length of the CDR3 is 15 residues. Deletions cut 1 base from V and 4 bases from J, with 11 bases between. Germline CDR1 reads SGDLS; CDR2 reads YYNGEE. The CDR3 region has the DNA TGTGCCAGCAGCGTAACTGGGAGTTTTAATGAAAAACTGTTTTTT. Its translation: CASSVTGSFNEKLFF. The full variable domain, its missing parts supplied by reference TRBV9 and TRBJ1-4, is DSGVTQTPKHLITATGQRVTLRCSPRSGDLSVYWYQQSLDQGLQFLIQYYNGEERAKGNILERFSAQQFPDLHSELNLSSLELGDSALYFCASSVTGSFNEKLFFGSGTQLSVL.

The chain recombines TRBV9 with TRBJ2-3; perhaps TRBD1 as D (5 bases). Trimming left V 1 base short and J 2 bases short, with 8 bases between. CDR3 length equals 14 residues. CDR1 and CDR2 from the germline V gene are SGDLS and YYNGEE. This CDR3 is CASSVRGYTDTQYF. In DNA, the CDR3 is TGTGCCAGCAGCGTAAGGGGCTACACAGATACGCAGTATTTT.

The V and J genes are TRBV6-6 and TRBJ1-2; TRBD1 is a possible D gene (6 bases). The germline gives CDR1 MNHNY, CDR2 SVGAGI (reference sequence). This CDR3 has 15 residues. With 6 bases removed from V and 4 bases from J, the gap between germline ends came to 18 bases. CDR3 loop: CASSRGGVGGYGYTF. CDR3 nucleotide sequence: TGTGCCAGCAGCCGAGGGGGGGTGGGTGGCTATGGCTACACCTTC.

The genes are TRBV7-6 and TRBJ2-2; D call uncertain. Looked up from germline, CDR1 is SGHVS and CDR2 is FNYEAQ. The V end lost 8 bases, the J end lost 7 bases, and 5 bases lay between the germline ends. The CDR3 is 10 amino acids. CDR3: CASGVGELFF. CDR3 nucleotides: TGTGCCAGCGGGGTCGGGGAGCTGTTTTTT.

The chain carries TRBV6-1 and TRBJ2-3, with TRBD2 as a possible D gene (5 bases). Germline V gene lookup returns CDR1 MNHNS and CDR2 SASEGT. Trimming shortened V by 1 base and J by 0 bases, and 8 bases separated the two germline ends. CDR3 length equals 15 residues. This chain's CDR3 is CASSEGRGSTDTQYF. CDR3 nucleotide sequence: TGTGCCAGCAGTGAAGGTCGGGGTAGCACAGATACGCAGTATTTT.

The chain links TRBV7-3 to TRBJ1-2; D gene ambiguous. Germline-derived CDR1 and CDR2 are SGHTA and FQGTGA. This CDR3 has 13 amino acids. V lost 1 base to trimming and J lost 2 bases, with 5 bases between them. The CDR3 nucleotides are TGTGCCAGCAGCTTAAATCCCAACTATGGCTACACCTTC. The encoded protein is CASSLNPNYGYTF. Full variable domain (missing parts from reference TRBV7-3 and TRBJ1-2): GAGVSQTPSNKVTEKGKYVELRCDPISGHTALYWYRQSLGQGPEFLIYFQGTGAADDSGLPNDRFFAVRPEGSVSTLKIQRTERGDSAVYLCASSLNPNYGYTFGSGTRLTVV.

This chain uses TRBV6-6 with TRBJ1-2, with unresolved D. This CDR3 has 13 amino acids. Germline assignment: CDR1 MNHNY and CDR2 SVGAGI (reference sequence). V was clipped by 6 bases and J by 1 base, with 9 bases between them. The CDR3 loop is CASSHPGNYGYTF. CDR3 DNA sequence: TGTGCCAGCAGCCACCCTGGTAACTATGGCTACACCTTC.

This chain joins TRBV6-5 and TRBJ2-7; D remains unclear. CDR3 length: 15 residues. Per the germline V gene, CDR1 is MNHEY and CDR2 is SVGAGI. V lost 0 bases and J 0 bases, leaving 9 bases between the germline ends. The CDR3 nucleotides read TGTGCCAGCAGTTACTCGGCCGTTAGCTCCTACGAGCAGTACTTC. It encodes CASSYSAVSSYEQYF.

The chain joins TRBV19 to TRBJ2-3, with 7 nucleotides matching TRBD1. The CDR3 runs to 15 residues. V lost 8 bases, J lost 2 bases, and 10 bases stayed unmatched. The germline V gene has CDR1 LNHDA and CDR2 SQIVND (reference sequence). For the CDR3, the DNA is TGTGCCAGTGCGATCCGGGACAGATACACAGATACGCAGTATTTT. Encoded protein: CASAIRDRYTDTQYF. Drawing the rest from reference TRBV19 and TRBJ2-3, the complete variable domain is DGGITQSPKYLFRKEGQNVTLSCEQNLNHDAMYWYRQDPGQGLRLIYYSQIVNDFQKGDIAEGYSVSREKKESFPLTVTSAQKNPTAFYLCASAIRDRYTDTQYFGPGTRLTVL.